The clone carrying this T cell receptor (beta chain) came up a few times. Its cognate antigen is unknown. V gave up 1 base and J gave up 2 bases; unmatched junction bases: 13. Germline V lookup: CDR1 MGHRA, CDR2 YSYEKL. The CDR3 has 20 amino acids. Each CDR3 protein is one row after TCRdb ran MiXCR on the 5' RACE reads. The table has 200,000 to 300,000 distinct CDR3 sequences, approximately 7.8% seen once. This entry belongs to a study of identical twins. Study observations and caveats: Shared out-of-frame alpha sequences (those common to twins) showed excess low generation probability.

This same sample was also part of a study on yellow fever vaccine responses in identical twins.

This TCR was sampled from a young woman in good health. This chain connects TRBV4-1 to TRBJ1-3; TRBD1 matches at 11 bases. The sequencing input was CD8+ T cells sorted from blood. CDR3 region: CASSQGGGQGEWIPGNTIYF. CDR3 DNA: TGCGCCAGCAGCCAAGGCGGGGGACAGGGGGAGTGGATACCTGGAAACACCATATATTTT.